Listed below are T cell receptor beta chains from one sample, sequenced in a study of OX40 agonist ivuxolimab in advanced cancers. Sequencing was performed with immunoSEQ multiplex PCR; in TCRdb, only in-frame clones are kept and a portion is missing. This sample yields tens of thousands of clones, of which approximately 90% are seen a single time; around 2.8% belongs to the top ten. This specimen consisted of CD4+ or CD8+ T cells sorted from blood, obtained in a trial of the OX40 agonist ivuxolimab. Receptor source: an adult with an advanced solid tumor such as melanoma, head and neck, liver or kidney cancer. Each CDR3 is given with its conserved first and last residue. A D gene is named only where the DNA matches it firmly. The listing skips clone size in some rows; elsewhere it reads once, few, many or a size class.

D gene | J gene | clone size | V gene | CDR3 protein | CDR3 DNA
TRBD1 | TRBJ2-7 | . | TRBV30 | CAWSVRDRGYYEQYF | TGTGCCTGGAGTGTTCGCGACAGGGGGTACTACGAGCAGTACTTC
. | TRBJ2-7 | . | TRBV5-8 | CASSREPGAYEQYF | TGTGCCAGCAGCCGAGAGCCAGGGGCCTACGAGCAGTACTTC
TRBD1 | TRBJ1-1 | . | TRBV7-2 | CASSPLGQLNTEAFF | TGTGCCAGCAGCCCCCTGGGACAGTTGAACACTGAAGCTTTCTTT
. | TRBJ1-1 | . | TRBV19 | CASSIGQPNTEAFF | TGTGCCAGTAGTATTGGACAGCCGAACACTGAAGCTTTCTTT
. | TRBJ1-2 | . | TRBV2 | CASSEGIRGSF | TGTGCCAGCAGTGAAGGGATCAGGGGAAGCTTC
. | TRBJ1-3 | once | TRBV7-9 | CASSFTYSGNTIYF | TGTGCCAGCAGCTTTACCTACTCTGGAAACACCATATATTTT
. | TRBJ1-2 | . | TRBV30 | CAWNGPNYGYTF | TGTGCCTGGAACGGCCCTAACTATGGCTACACCTTC
. | TRBJ1-1 | . | TRBV5-1 | CASSFYSPTEAFF | TGCGCCAGCAGCTTTTATTCTCCAACTGAAGCTTTCTTT
. | TRBJ1-4 | . | TRBV15 | CATSRDQQEKLFF | TGTGCCACCAGCAGAGATCAACAGGAAAAACTGTTTTTT
. | TRBJ1-2 | . | TRBV6-1 | CASSPDSQANYGYTF | TGTGCCAGCAGCCCGGACAGCCAAGCTAACTATGGCTACACCTTC
TRBD2 | TRBJ2-3 | . | TRBV30 | CAWETSGTDTQYF | TGTGCCTGGGAGACTAGCGGCACAGATACGCAGTATTTT
TRBD1 | TRBJ2-5 | . | TRBV5-1 | CASSSRDRGQETQYF | TGCGCCAGCAGCTCCCGGGACAGGGGGCAGGAGACCCAGTACTTC
TRBD1 | TRBJ1-1 | . | TRBV4-2 | CASSRSGQGRSEAFF | TGTGCCAGCAGCAGATCGGGACAGGGAAGGTCTGAAGCTTTCTTT
. | TRBJ2-5 | . | TRBV5-1 | CASSGRQGGAGGYGETQYF | TGCGCCAGCAGCGGGCGACAGGGGGGAGCGGGAGGATATGGCGAGACCCAGTACTTC
. | TRBJ2-3 | . | TRBV5-1 | CASSWARSGSTDTQYF | TGCGCCAGCAGCTGGGCGAGATCGGGAAGCACAGATACGCAGTATTTT
. | TRBJ2-7 | once | TRBV19 | CASSHRRTYEQYF | TGTGCCAGTAGCCATAGGCGTACATACGAGCAGTACTTC
TRBD1 | TRBJ1-5 | . | TRBV5-5 | CASSTHRGEQPQHF | TGTGCCAGCAGCACCCACAGGGGGGAGCAGCCCCAGCATTTT
TRBD1 | TRBJ1-1 | . | TRBV28 | CASSPGQGGSAFF | TGTGCCAGCAGTCCGGGACAGGGTGGATCGGCTTTCTTT
. | TRBJ1-1 | . | TRBV4-1 | CASSSPSRGMNTEAFF | TGCGCCAGCAGCTCGCCTTCGAGGGGTATGAACACTGAAGCTTTCTTT
. | TRBJ2-7 | . | TRBV28 | CASTRGGSSYEQYF | TGTGCCAGCACCCGCGGTGGGAGCTCCTACGAGCAGTACTTC
TRBD2 | TRBJ2-6 | . | TRBV5-6 | CASSRLAGGASGANVLTF | TGTGCCAGCAGCAGACTAGCGGGAGGGGCGTCGGGGGCCAACGTCCTGACTTTC
. | TRBJ1-5 | . | TRBV27 | CASRVAYDQPQHF | TGTGCCAGCAGGGTAGCGTACGATCAGCCCCAGCATTTT
. | TRBJ1-2 | . | TRBV4-1 | CASSRSVLGQDGYGYTF | TGCGCCAGCAGCCGCTCTGTCTTGGGGCAGGATGGCTATGGCTACACCTTC
. | TRBJ1-5 | . | TRBV7-2 | CASSAKVGGPISNQPQHF | TGTGCCAGCAGCGCAAAAGTGGGGGGGCCTATTAGCAATCAGCCCCAGCATTTT
. | TRBJ2-5 | . | TRBV28 | CASSSLPETQYF | TGTGCCAGCAGTTCACTTCCTGAGACCCAGTACTTC
. | TRBJ2-7 | . | TRBV10-3 | CAISEPSLASFTYEQYF | TGTGCCATCAGTGAGCCTTCGCTAGCGTCCTTTACCTACGAGCAGTACTTC
TRBD1 | TRBJ1-5 | . | TRBV28 | CASSLTGAWGNQPQHF | TGTGCCAGCAGCCTGACAGGGGCTTGGGGCAATCAGCCCCAGCATTTT
. | TRBJ1-1 | . | TRBV5-4 | CASSWGGRGDTEAFF | TGTGCCAGCAGCTGGGGTGGGAGAGGGGACACTGAAGCTTTCTTT
. | TRBJ1-4 | . | TRBV19 | CASSMHLMGEKLFF | TGTGCCAGTAGTATGCATCTAATGGGCGAAAAACTGTTTTTT
TRBD1 | TRBJ2-1 | once | TRBV5-1 | CASSSTPETGDEQFF | TGCGCCAGCAGCTCGACGCCCGAGACAGGGGATGAGCAGTTCTTC
TRBD1 | TRBJ2-7 | . | TRBV9 | CASSPQTGELDEQYF | TGTGCCAGCAGCCCTCAGACAGGGGAGTTGGACGAGCAGTACTTC
TRBD2 | TRBJ2-1 | . | TRBV4-2 | CASSQAGTSGRTQFF | TGTGCCAGCAGCCAAGCGGGGACTAGCGGGAGGACGCAGTTCTTC
. | TRBJ1-2 | . | TRBV5-1 | CASSTGQPYGYTF | TGCGCCAGCAGCACCGGACAGCCTTATGGCTACACCTTC
. | TRBJ1-1 | once | TRBV5-4 | CASSLRGADPEAFF | TGTGCCAGCAGCTTGCGGGGGGCAGACCCTGAAGCTTTCTTT
. | TRBJ1-4 | . | TRBV11-2 | CASSLEGYATNEKLFF | TGTGCCAGCAGCTTAGAGGGCTATGCAACTAATGAAAAACTGTTTTTT
. | TRBJ2-7 | few | TRBV6-5 | CASSEYPYEQYF | TGTGCCAGCAGTGAATACCCCTACGAGCAGTACTTC
. | TRBJ2-7 | . | TRBV29-1 | CSVATGTEEQYF | TGCAGCGTTGCGACAGGCACGGAGGAGCAGTACTTC
TRBD1 | TRBJ2-4 | . | TRBV27 | CASSFAGTGEAKNIQYF | TGTGCCAGCAGTTTCGCAGGGACAGGGGAGGCCAAAAACATTCAGTACTTC
TRBD2 | TRBJ2-2 | . | TRBV5-1 | CASSWAGTSDPGELFF | TGCGCCAGCAGCTGGGCCGGGACTAGCGACCCCGGGGAGCTGTTTTTT
. | TRBJ1-1 | . | TRBV27 | CASSFRTANTEAFF | TGTGCCAGCAGTTTTCGGACAGCGAACACTGAAGCTTTCTTT
. | TRBJ2-1 | . | TRBV6-5 | CASSPDIVYNEQFF | TGTGCCAGCAGCCCGGACATAGTTTACAATGAGCAGTTCTTC
TRBD1 | TRBJ1-1 | . | TRBV6-6 | CASSYSTGVEAFF | TGTGCCAGCAGTTACTCTACAGGGGTAGAGGCTTTCTTT
. | TRBJ2-3 | . | TRBV7-9 | CASSLAGGTDTQYF | TGTGCCAGCAGCTTAGCGGGAGGAACAGATACGCAGTATTTT
. | TRBJ1-2 | . | TRBV5-1 | CASSLILGTNYGYTF | TGCGCCAGCAGCTTGATACTAGGGACTAACTATGGCTACACCTTC
. | TRBJ2-7 | . | TRBV4-2 | CASSQDQGLEQYF | TGTGCCAGCAGCCAAGATCAGGGCCTCGAGCAGTACTTC
. | TRBJ2-2 | . | TRBV28 | CASSLGAQTGELFF | TGTGCCAGCAGTTTGGGGGCCCAGACCGGGGAGCTGTTTTTT
TRBD2 | TRBJ2-3 | . | TRBV4-2 | CASSGGLAGGWRTDTQYF | TGTGCCAGCAGCGGAGGACTAGCGGGAGGGTGGCGCACAGATACGCAGTATTTT
. | TRBJ1-1 | . | TRBV5-6 | CASSWDGGGNTEAFF | TGTGCCAGCAGCTGGGATGGGGGTGGGAACACTGAAGCTTTCTTT
. | TRBJ1-2 | . | TRBV6-9 | CASSYRRFYGYTF | TGTGCCAGCAGTTACCGGAGGTTCTATGGCTACACCTTC
. | TRBJ1-2 | . | TRBV30 | CAWSALLGGDGYTF | TGTGCCTGGAGTGCTTTACTTGGAGGGGACGGCTACACCTTC
. | TRBJ1-5 | . | TRBV18 | CASSPQRGQPQHF | TGTGCCAGCTCACCACAGCGAGGACAGCCCCAGCATTTT